These 15 T cell receptor beta chains came from one sample sequenced in a study of OX40 agonist ivuxolimab in advanced cancers. Receptors were amplified or captured by the immunoSEQ multiplex PCR assay. As stored in TCRdb, this immuneACCESS dataset retains in-frame rearrangements with V and J assigned. A fraction of the clones does not appear; measured against another copy, unresolved V genes explain less than half of the discrepancy, and the remainder lacks a known reason. This sample gives tens of thousands of clones in total; about 88% of them show up just once. The ten largest clonotypes hold roughly 1.5% of the sample. The sequences come from CD4+ or CD8+ T cells sorted from blood, collected in a trial of the OX40 agonist ivuxolimab. The source of these receptors is an adult with an advanced solid tumor such as melanoma, head and neck, liver or kidney cancer.

V usage is TRBV29-1 and J usage is TRBJ2-1; 10 nucleotides agree with TRBD2. The CDR3 has 13 amino acids. Germline V gene lookup returns CDR1 SQVTM and CDR2 ANQGSEA. V trimming: 5 bases; J trimming: 7 bases; junction bases outside the gene matches: 5. The CDR3 sequence: CSVIAGGRNEQFF. The CDR3 coding sequence is TGCAGCGTTATAGCGGGAGGCCGTAATGAGCAGTTCTTC.

In this sample, this clone turned up once. The gene calls are TRBV5-4 and TRBJ2-1; 8 bases match TRBD1. V was clipped by 5 bases and J by 3 bases; unmatched bases: 7. Germline V gene lookup returns CDR1 SGHNT and CDR2 YYREEE (reference sequence). The CDR3 is 15 residues long. The CDR3 nucleotides read TGTGCCAGCAGACTCGGACAGGGCGGCTACAATGAGCAGTTCTTC. It specifies CASRLGQGGYNEQFF. Full variable domain (outside the CDR3, taken from reference TRBV5-4 and TRBJ2-1): ETGVTQSPTHLIKTRGQQVTLRCSSQSGHNTVSWYQQALGQGPQFIFQYYREEENGRGNFPPRFSGLQFPNYSSELNVNALELDDSALYLCASRLGQGGYNEQFFGPGTRLTVL.

This clone was seen just once. The genes are TRBV5-4 and TRBJ1-2; D gene ambiguous. Germline CDR1 SGHNT, CDR2 YYREEE (reference sequence). CDR3 length equals 12 residues. Trimming shortened V by 0 bases and J by 8 bases, and 8 bases separated the two germline ends. DNA of the CDR3: TGTGCCAGCAGCTTGGGGGGAAAAGGCTACACCTTC. Its translation: CASSLGGKGYTF.

The gene calls are TRBV6-6 and TRBJ2-1; unclear D gene. This CDR3 comprises 11 residues. Germline CDR1 and CDR2: MNHNY and SVGAGI (reference sequence). Trimming cost V 6 bases and J 5 bases, with 5 bases left between them. In DNA, the CDR3 is TGTGCCAGCAGATTCCACAATGAGCAGTTCTTC. It yields the protein CASRFHNEQFF.

The CDR3 here is CASIQQGTGTRGYTF. CDR3 bases: TGTGCCAGCATCCAACAGGGGACAGGTACGCGGGGCTACACCTTC. The V gene is TRBV6-1, the J gene TRBJ1-2, with 8 bases fitting TRBD1. Per germline, CDR1 MNHNS and CDR2 SASEGT. With V trimmed by 7 bases and J by 8 bases, 15 bases remained unmatched. The CDR3 runs 15 residues.

A single count supports this clone. The chain carries TRBV18 and TRBJ1-3, with no clear D. Germline-derived CDR1 and CDR2 are KGHSH and LQKENI. Trimming removed 6 bases at V and 0 bases at J, with 12 bases between. The CDR3 runs 15 residues. CDR3 coding DNA: TGTGCCAGCTCCCCAACCCGAGACTCTGGAAACACCATATATTTT. Protein sequence: CASSPTRDSGNTIYF. The entire variable domain, with the rest obtained from reference TRBV18 and TRBJ1-3, is as follows: NAGVMQNPRHLVRRRGQEARLRCSPMKGHSHVYWYRQLPEEGLKFMVYLQKENIIDESGMPKERFSAEFPKEGPSILRIQQVVRGDSAAYFCASSPTRDSGNTIYFGEGSWLTVV.

In DNA form, the CDR3 reads TGTGCCAGCAGCTTAAGCTCCTACAATGAGCAGTTCTTC. This sequence encodes CASSLSSYNEQFF. The chain recombines TRBV7-3 with TRBJ2-1; D not certain. Deletions cut 1 base from V and 0 bases from J, with 1 base between. The CDR3 has 13 residues. Germline V lookup: CDR1 SGHTA, CDR2 FQGTGA. The variable domain in full, completed from reference TRBV7-3 and TRBJ2-1, reads GAGVSQTPSNKVTEKGKYVELRCDPISGHTALYWYRQSLGQGPEFLIYFQGTGAADDSGLPNDRFFAVRPEGSVSTLKIQRTERGDSAVYLCASSLSSYNEQFFGPGTRLTVL.

J is TRBJ1-1 and V is TRBV28; D gene unclear. Trimming left V 6 bases short and J 1 base short, with 12 bases between. This CDR3 is built from 14 residues. The germline gives CDR1 MDHEN, CDR2 SYDVKM. CDR3 residues: CASSKPGRNTEAFF. The CDR3 DNA reads as TGTGCCAGCAGCAAACCCGGACGGAACACTGAAGCTTTCTTT.

The J gene is TRBJ2-1, the V gene TRBV7-2; 15 nucleotides match TRBD2. Germline V lookup: CDR1 SGHTA, CDR2 FQGNSA. There are 17 residues in the CDR3. V was pared by 3 bases and J by 7 bases, with 7 bases of the junction left unmatched. The CDR3 sequence is CASSFFRTSGRGNEQFF. In nucleotides, the CDR3 is TGTGCCAGCAGCTTCTTTAGGACTAGCGGGAGGGGTAATGAGCAGTTCTTC.

The chain uses TRBV7-3 and TRBJ2-1, with D perhaps assigned TRBD1 or TRBD2 (5 bases each). The CDR3 spans 11 residues. The germline V gene has CDR1 SGHTA and CDR2 FQGTGA. Trimming pared 6 bases from V and 9 bases from J, leaving 9 bases between. The CDR3 coding sequence is TGTGCCAGCAGTACCGGGACTGAGCAGTTCTTC. Translating gives CASSTGTEQFF. The full variable domain, completed using reference TRBV7-3 and TRBJ2-1, is GAGVSQTPSNKVTEKGKYVELRCDPISGHTALYWYRQSLGQGPEFLIYFQGTGAADDSGLPNDRFFAVRPEGSVSTLKIQRTERGDSAVYLCASSTGTEQFFGPGTRLTVL.

The V and J genes are TRBV19 and TRBJ1-1; D may be TRBD1 (5 bases). The CDR3 has 14 amino acids. Germline loops: CDR1 LNHDA, CDR2 SQIVND (reference sequence). With 5 bases removed from V and 5 bases from J, the gap between germline ends came to 15 bases. CDR3 nucleotide sequence: TGTGCCAGTAGTTCTCGTGTGGGGGTAACTGAAGCTTTCTTT. Translating it yields CASSSRVGVTEAFF.

J is TRBJ1-2 and V is TRBV19, with 8 bases fitting TRBD1. Germline CDR1 LNHDA, CDR2 SQIVND (reference sequence). Unmatched junction bases numbered 7, after V lost 6 bases and J lost 1 base. This CDR3 has 15 amino acids. DNA for the CDR3: TGTGCCAGTAGGACGACAGGGGTAATTAACTATGGCTACACCTTC. Its protein is CASRTTGVINYGYTF.

The chain combines TRBV2 with TRBJ2-7; perhaps TRBD1 as D (5 bases). Germline V gives CDR1 SNHLY, CDR2 FYNNEI. The V end was cut by 5 bases, the J end by 6 bases, with 8 bases between. The CDR3 is made up of 11 amino acids. CDR3 loop: CASSWTSEQYF. For the CDR3, the DNA is TGTGCCAGCAGTTGGACATCCGAGCAGTACTTC.

This clone appeared a few times. The CDR3 sequence: CASRGQLHQPQHF. DNA of the CDR3: TGTGCCAGCAGGGGACAGCTCCATCAGCCCCAGCATTTT. This chain links TRBV6-5 with TRBJ1-5, with TRBD1 identical over 7 bases. The CDR3 loop spans 13 amino acids. J was trimmed by 5 bases and V by 6 bases; bases with no gene match: 4. The germline CDR1 and CDR2 sequences are MNHEY and SVGAGI.

V gene TRBV19 combines with J gene TRBJ1-5; tentative D call: TRBD1 (5 bases). The CDR3 length is 16 residues. The V end was cut by 4 bases, the J end by 2 bases, with 15 bases between. Germline assignment: CDR1 LNHDA and CDR2 SQIVND (reference sequence). The CDR3 coding sequence is TGTGCCAGTAGTACTCAGGGCCGGGGAGGCAATCAGCCCCAGCATTTT. Translation gives CASSTQGRGGNQPQHF.